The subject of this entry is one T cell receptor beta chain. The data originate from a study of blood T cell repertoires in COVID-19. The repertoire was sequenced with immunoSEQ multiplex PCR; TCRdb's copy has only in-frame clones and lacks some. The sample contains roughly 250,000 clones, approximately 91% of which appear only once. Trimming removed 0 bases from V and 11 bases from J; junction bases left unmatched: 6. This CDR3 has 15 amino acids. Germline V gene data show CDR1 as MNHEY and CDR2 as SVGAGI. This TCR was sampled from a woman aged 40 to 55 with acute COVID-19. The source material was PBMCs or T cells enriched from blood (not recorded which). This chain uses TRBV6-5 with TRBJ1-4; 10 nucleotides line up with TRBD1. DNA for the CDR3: TGTGCCAGCAGTTACTCCGGGACAGGGGTTGGGAAACTGTTTTTT. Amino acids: CASSYSGTGVGKLFF.